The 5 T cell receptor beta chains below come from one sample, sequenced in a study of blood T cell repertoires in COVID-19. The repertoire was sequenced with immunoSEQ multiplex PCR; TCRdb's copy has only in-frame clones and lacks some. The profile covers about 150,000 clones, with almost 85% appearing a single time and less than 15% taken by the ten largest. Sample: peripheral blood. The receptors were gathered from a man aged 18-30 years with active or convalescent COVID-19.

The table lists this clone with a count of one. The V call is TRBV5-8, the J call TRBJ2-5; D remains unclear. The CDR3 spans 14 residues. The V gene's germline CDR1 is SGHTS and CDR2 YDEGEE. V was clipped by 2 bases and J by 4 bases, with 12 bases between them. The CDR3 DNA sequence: TGTGCCAGCAGCTTCGGTAGTAGACTAGAGACCCAGTACTTC. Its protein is CASSFGSRLETQYF.

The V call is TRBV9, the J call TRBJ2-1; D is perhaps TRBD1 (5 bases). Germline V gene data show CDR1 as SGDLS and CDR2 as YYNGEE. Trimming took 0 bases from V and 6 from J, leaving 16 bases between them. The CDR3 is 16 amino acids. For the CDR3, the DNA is TGTGCCAGCAGCGTAGGGAGTTGGCAGGGCGGCAATGAGCAGTTCTTC. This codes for CASSVGSWQGGNEQFF.

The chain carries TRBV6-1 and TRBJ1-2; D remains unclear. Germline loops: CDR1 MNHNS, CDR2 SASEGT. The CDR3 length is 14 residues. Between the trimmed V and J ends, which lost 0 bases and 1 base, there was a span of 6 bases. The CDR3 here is CASSEAPVNYGYTF. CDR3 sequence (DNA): TGTGCCAGCAGTGAAGCCCCCGTTAACTATGGCTACACCTTC.

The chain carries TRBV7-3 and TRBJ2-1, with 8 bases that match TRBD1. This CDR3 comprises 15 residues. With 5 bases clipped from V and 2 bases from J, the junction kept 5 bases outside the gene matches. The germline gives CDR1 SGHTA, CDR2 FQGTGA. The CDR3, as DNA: TGTGCCAGCAGCCCTGGGACAGGTCCCTACAATGAGCAGTTCTTC. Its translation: CASSPGTGPYNEQFF.

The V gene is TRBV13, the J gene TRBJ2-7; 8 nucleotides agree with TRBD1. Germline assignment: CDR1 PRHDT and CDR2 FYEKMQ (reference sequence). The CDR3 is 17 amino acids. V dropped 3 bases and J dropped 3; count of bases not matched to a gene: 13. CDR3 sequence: CASSFSLKTGEDYEQYF. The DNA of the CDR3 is TGTGCCAGCAGCTTTAGCCTTAAGACAGGGGAGGACTACGAGCAGTACTTC.